Presented here are 4 T cell receptor beta chains from one specimen sequenced in a study of vaccination effects on CD4 cells after COVID-19. Produced via immunoSEQ multiplex PCR; TCRdb's table is partial and in-frame only. This table has tens of thousands of clones, around 68% appearing once. Pools of viral peptides were used by the ViraFEST assay to expand antigen-specific CD4+ T cells ahead of sequencing. Scientists isolated CD4+ T cells after a roughly ten-day culture period ended. All vaccine recipients tested negative for nucleocapsid antibodies and had never contracted SARS-CoV-2 infection. What these receptors recognize is not known. The sample in question was CD4+ T cells from PBMCs cultured with HCoV-NL63 spike peptides, obtained before COVID-19 vaccination. Receptors originate from a human donor who received a COVID-19 vaccine.

The chain uses TRBV4-1 and TRBJ2-6; 7 bases are a match to TRBD1. From germline, CDR1 is MGHRA and CDR2 YSYEKL. Germline trimming cut 1 base from V and 3 bases from J; bases unmatched to any gene: 3. The CDR3 is made up of 16 amino acids. CDR3 amino acids: CASSQAYRGGANVLTF. CDR3 nucleotide sequence: TGCGCCAGCAGCCAAGCTTACAGGGGTGGGGCCAACGTCCTGACTTTC.

This chain joins TRBV2 and TRBJ1-4, with 7 bases aligning to TRBD1. V lost 7 bases, J lost 4 bases, and 6 bases stayed unmatched. This CDR3 region has 14 residues. Looked up from germline, CDR1 is SNHLY and CDR2 is FYNNEI. The CDR3 spells CASKRDRFNEKLFF. CDR3 DNA sequence: TGTGCCAGCAAGCGGGACAGATTTAATGAAAAACTGTTTTTT.

This chain joins TRBV10-2 and TRBJ2-7; D is undetermined. The CDR3 spans 14 residues. Trimming stripped 0 bases from V and 3 bases from J, with 9 bases between. The germline CDR1 and CDR2 sequences are WSHSY and SAAADI. CDR3 coding DNA: TGCGCCAGCAGTGAGTCAAGGACCCGCTACGAGCAGTACTTC. Translation gives CASSESRTRYEQYF.

At least ten counts were recorded for this clone. The chain employs TRBV6-5 and TRBJ2-5, with 11 bases lining up with TRBD2. Germline lookup yields CDR1 MNHEY and CDR2 SVGAGI. This CDR3 comprises 15 residues. V lost 5 bases and J lost 4; bases outside the gene matches: 6. In DNA form, the CDR3 reads TGTGCCAGCAGTCCGCTAGCGGGGGGAGGAGAGACCCAGTACTTC. This gives the protein CASSPLAGGGETQYF.